This T cell receptor beta chain was obtained from a study of T cell responses to AZD1222 COVID-19 vaccine (dated by TCRdb to about 2021). In terms of the full investigation: AZD1222 recipients given second doses at about 4 weeks or at about 12 weeks were pooled, since spike-specific TCR depth and breadth were not found to differ between the two schedules. Trial participants were enrolled by age into 18-55, 56-69 and 70-plus year subgroups, with roughly 160, 29 and 62 TCR-sequenced participants respectively. TCR sequencing was performed for approximately 240 trial participants, of whom about 210 were given two doses of AZD1222 and some 26 were given two doses of MenACWY control vaccine.

This specimen's time point label, per the study, means: baseline before first vaccination. The vaccinee samples were drawn from two UK trials, COV001 and COV002, one of which was a single-blind randomized controlled phase 2/3 trial testing AZD1222 (ChAdOx1 nCoV-19) in healthy adults. For TCRbeta chain sequencing, PBMC samples from trial participants were taken at day 0 and at day 28 after the second dose. Concerning this clone: Its antigen has not been determined. There are no base qualities to consult, and no much larger clone falls within one base.

The study at large found these results: The 56-69-year group was small, and its depth increase did not reach significance, likely because of low power. Because no day 14 peak-response samples were available, repertoires were characterized only after the peak T cell response. After two AZD1222 doses, both the breadth and the depth of spike-specific TCRs were significantly higher than at day 0 and than in MenACWY recipients. Reportedly, almost half of the unique spike-specific TCRs recognized epitopes lying outside the regions that are mutated in the B.1.351 and B.1.1.7 variants. The whole spike protein was spanned by vaccine-associated CD4 TCRs, and dominant responses were seen in regions 160-218 and 743-854. Participants were mostly white British, with more females than males. The authors suggested clonal diversity may have been underestimated. Conclusions about previously exposed vaccinees were limited because only a handful of AZD1222 recipients were SARS-CoV-2 seropositive at baseline.

The CDR3 regions of human TCRbeta chains were analyzed by immunosequencing. For the original study's pipeline: TCRs in the repertoires were compared against a reference library of SARS-CoV-2-specific TCRs that had been generated with the MIRA antigen-specificity platform. Breadth was defined as the fraction of unique TCRs that were SARS-CoV-2-associated, and depth was defined as the fraction of total T cells that were SARS-CoV-2-associated. Using the MIRA data, each spike-specific TCR was assigned both to the spike region to which the TCR was reactive and to a CD4 or CD8 class. Log10-transformed breadth and depth values were compared by one-way ANOVA with Sidak's multiple comparisons tests. TCRdb provides this immuneACCESS table in a form limited to in-frame rearrangements. Some clones are lacking; in checked studies, under half of them reflect an unresolved V gene, and why the rest are absent is not known. V and J calls and clone size follow that table, whereas D and trimming were derived from the DNA. This sample is represented by tens of thousands of clones; about 90% of them were singletons. The ten largest clones capture around 5% of the sample.

The sample consisted of peripheral blood, taken on day 0 of AZD1222 vaccination. This receptor was taken from an adult in good health.

CDR3 sequence: CASSSATQPEKLFF. The nucleotide sequence is given as TGCGCCAGCAGCTCGGCGACCCAGCCTGAAAAACTGTTTTTT. The chain employs TRBV5-1 and TRBJ1-4; the D segment cannot be called with confidence. Inclusive of the bounding cysteine and phenylalanine, the CDR3 is 14 residues long. Here the CDR3 DNA is all that survives: 42 bases in frame from base 1. From the germline V gene, CDR1 is SGHRS and CDR2 is YFSETQ. V loses 3 bases of germline sequence and J loses 7 bases, and the interval between the two ends is 13 bases. With the portions outside the CDR3 filled from the reference TRBV5-1 and TRBJ1-4 genes, the complete variable region becomes KAGVTQTPRYLIKTRGQQVTLSCSPISGHRSVSWYQQTPGQGLQFLFEYFSETQRNKGNFPGRFSGRQFSNSRSEMNVSTLELGDSALYLCASSSATQPEKLFFGSGTQLSVL.